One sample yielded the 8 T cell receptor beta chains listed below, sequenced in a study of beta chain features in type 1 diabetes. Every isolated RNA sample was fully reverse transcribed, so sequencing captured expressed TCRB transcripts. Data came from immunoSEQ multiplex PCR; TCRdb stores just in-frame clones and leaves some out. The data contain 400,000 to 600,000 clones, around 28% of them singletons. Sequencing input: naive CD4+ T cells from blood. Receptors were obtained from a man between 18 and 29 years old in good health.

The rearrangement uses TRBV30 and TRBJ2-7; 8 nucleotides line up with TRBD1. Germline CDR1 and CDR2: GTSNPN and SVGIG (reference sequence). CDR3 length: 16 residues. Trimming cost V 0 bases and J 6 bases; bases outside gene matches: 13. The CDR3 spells CAWSVLMPGGWSEQYF. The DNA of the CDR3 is TGTGCCTGGAGTGTACTAATGCCAGGGGGCTGGAGCGAGCAGTACTTC.

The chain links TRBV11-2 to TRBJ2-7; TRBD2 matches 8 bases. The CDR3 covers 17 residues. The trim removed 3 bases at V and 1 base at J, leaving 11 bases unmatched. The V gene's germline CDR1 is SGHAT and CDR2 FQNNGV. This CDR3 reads CASSLLAGGTFSYEQYF. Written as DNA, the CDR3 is TGTGCCAGCAGCTTGCTCGCGGGAGGAACGTTTTCCTACGAGCAGTACTTC.

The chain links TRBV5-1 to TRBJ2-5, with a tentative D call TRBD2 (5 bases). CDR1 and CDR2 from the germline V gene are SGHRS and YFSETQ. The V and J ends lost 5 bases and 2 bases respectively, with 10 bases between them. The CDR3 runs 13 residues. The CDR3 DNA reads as TGCGCCAGCAGGGTCGGGGAGCAAGAGACCCAGTACTTC. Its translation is CASRVGEQETQYF.

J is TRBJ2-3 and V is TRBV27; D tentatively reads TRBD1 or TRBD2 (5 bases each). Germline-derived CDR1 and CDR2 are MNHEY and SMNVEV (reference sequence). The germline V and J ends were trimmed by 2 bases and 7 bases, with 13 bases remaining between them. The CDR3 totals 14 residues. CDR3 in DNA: TGTGCCAGCAGTTTAAAGGTTGGGGGATATACGCAGTATTTT. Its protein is CASSLKVGGYTQYF.

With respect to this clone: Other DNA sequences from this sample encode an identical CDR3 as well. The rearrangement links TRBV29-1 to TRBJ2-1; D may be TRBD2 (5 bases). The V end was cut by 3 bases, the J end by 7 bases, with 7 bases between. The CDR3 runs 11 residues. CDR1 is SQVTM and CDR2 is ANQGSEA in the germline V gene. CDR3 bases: TGCAGCGTTGAGCGGGTTAATGAGCAGTTCTTC. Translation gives CSVERVNEQFF.

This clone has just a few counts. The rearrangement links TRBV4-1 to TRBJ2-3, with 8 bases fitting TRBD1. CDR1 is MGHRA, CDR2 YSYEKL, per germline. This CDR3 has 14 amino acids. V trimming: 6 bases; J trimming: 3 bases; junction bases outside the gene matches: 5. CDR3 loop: CASSSGGRTDTQYF. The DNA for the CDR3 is TGCGCCAGCAGTTCAGGGGGCCGAACAGATACGCAGTATTTT.

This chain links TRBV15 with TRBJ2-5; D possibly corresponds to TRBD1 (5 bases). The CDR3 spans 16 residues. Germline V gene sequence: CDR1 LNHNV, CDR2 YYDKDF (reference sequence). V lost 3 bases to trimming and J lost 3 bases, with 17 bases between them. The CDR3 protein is CATSSGETALKETQYF. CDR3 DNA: TGTGCCACCAGCAGTGGCGAGACAGCATTAAAAGAGACCCAGTACTTC.

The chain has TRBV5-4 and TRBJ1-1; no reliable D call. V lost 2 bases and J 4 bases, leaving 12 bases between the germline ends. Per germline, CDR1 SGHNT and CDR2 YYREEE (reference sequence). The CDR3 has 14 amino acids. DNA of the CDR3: TGTGCCAGCAGCTTTACGGGCAGCGGCACTGAAGCTTTCTTT. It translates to CASSFTGSGTEAFF.